This TCR beta chain is from a study of Ad26.COV2.S vaccination and SARS-CoV-2 variants. Treatment here: some 20 received Ad26.COV2.S at low or high dose, single or two shots; roughly five received placebo; per-sample allocation not given. Samples came from day 63 after the first vaccine or placebo injection. TCRdb keeps only in-frame clones here, not all; method: immunoSEQ multiplex PCR. The table includes roughly 330,000 clones, about 90% detected once. Germline lookup yields CDR1 SGHTA and CDR2 FQGNSA. Trimming cost V 3 bases and J 1 base, with 6 bases left between them. The CDR3 has 13 amino acids.

This sample comprised peripheral blood, obtained in a trial of Ad26.COV2.S vaccine versus placebo. The origin of this receptor is a person between 18 and 65 years old who received the Ad26.COV2.S COVID-19 vaccine or a placebo. V gene TRBV7-2 combines with J gene TRBJ1-1; D gene ambiguous. CDR3 sequence reads: CASSFGENTEAFF. CDR3 in DNA: TGTGCCAGCAGCTTCGGTGAGAACACTGAAGCTTTCTTT. The full variable domain, rest sourced from reference TRBV7-2 and TRBJ1-1, is GAGVSQSPSNKVTEKGKDVELRCDPISGHTALYWYRQSLGQGLEFLIYFQGNSAPDKSGLPSDRFSAERTGGSVSTLTIQRTQQEDSAVYLCASSFGENTEAFFGQGTRLTVV.